Listed below are T cell receptor beta chains from one sample, sequenced in a study of Ad26.COV2.S vaccination and SARS-CoV-2 variants. The method was immunoSEQ multiplex PCR; TCRdb's version includes in-frame clones alone and lacks a portion of them. The data contain about 350,000 clones, about 88% of them singletons. Material: peripheral blood, obtained in a trial of Ad26.COV2.S vaccine versus placebo. These receptors originate from a person aged 18-60 years who received the Ad26.COV2.S COVID-19 vaccine or a placebo. Both conserved end residues are part of each CDR3. The order of the fields is V gene, J gene, D gene, clone size, CDR3 protein, CDR3 DNA. A D gene is named only where the DNA matches it firmly. Only part of the rows carry a size: once, few, many, or a class if the clone is expanded.

TRBV19,TRBJ2-7,-,-,CASSFGRYYEQYF,TGTGCCAGTAGTTTTGGGAGATACTACGAGCAGTACTTC
TRBV10-1,TRBJ1-3,-,-,CASSESTGTRNTIYF,TGCGCCAGCAGTGAGTCGACTGGGACAAGAAACACCATATATTTT
TRBV4-1,TRBJ2-5,TRBD2,-,CASSQDLAGGPQYF,TGCGCCAGCAGCCAAGACCTAGCGGGGGGCCCCCAGTACTTC
TRBV10-3,TRBJ1-6,TRBD1,-,CATHGQGASPLHF,TGTGCCACCCATGGACAGGGGGCTTCACCCCTCCACTTT
TRBV7-2,TRBJ1-2,-,few,CASSLAFGGGYGYTF,TGTGCCAGCAGCTTAGCGTTCGGGGGCGGGTATGGCTACACCTTC
TRBV2,TRBJ1-6,-,few,CASSSDSGGNSPLHF,TGTGCCAGCAGTTCGGACTCCGGGGGAAATTCACCCCTCCACTTT
TRBV5-6,TRBJ1-6,-,-,CASSPTNLGSPLHF,TGTGCCAGCAGCCCGACTAATTTGGGATCACCCCTCCACTTT
TRBV6-2/TRBV6-3,TRBJ1-2,-,-,CASSSFEGTSGYTF,TGTGCCAGCAGTTCCTTCGAAGGGACGTCTGGCTACACCTTC
TRBV30,TRBJ1-4,TRBD1,few,CAWSVQGAEKLFF,TGTGCCTGGAGTGTACAGGGGGCCGAAAAACTGTTTTTT
TRBV19,TRBJ2-7,-,-,CASSTNSGSTYEQYF,TGTGCCAGTAGTACCAACAGCGGGTCAACCTACGAGCAGTACTTC
TRBV9,TRBJ2-2,-,many,CASSVEGGANTGELFF,TGTGCCAGCAGCGTAGAAGGAGGCGCGAACACCGGGGAGCTGTTTTTT
TRBV5-1,TRBJ1-3,-,-,CASSLAGGGSGNTIYF,TGCGCCAGCAGCTTGGCAGGCGGAGGCTCTGGAAACACCATATATTTT
TRBV7-2,TRBJ2-3,-,-,CASSDTLAPGADTQYF,TGTGCCAGCAGCGACACACTAGCCCCAGGGGCAGATACGCAGTATTTT
TRBV6-1,TRBJ2-7,-,-,CASSETHRSGGYEQYF,TGTGCCAGCAGTGAAACCCATAGGTCAGGGGGGTACGAGCAGTACTTC
TRBV18,TRBJ1-1,-,-,CASSPSTGSGTEAFF,TGTGCCAGCTCACCATCTACAGGGTCGGGCACTGAAGCTTTCTTT
TRBV4-2,TRBJ1-3,TRBD1,-,CASSQDLNPLGDSGDTIYF,TGTGCCAGCAGCCAAGATCTAAACCCCCTCGGGGACAGCGGAGACACCATATATTTT
TRBV3-1/TRBV3-2,TRBJ2-3,TRBD2,-,CASSHGLRTSGTDTQYF,TGTGCCAGCAGCCACGGACTTCGGACTAGCGGCACAGATACGCAGTATTTT
TRBV3-1/TRBV3-2,TRBJ2-6,-,-,CASSQGARGANVLTF,TGTGCCAGCAGCCAGGGAGCGAGGGGGGCCAACGTCCTGACTTTC
TRBV19,TRBJ1-5,-,-,CASDTGIDQPQHF,TGTGCCAGTGATACAGGGATTGATCAGCCCCAGCATTTT
TRBV5-1,TRBJ2-1,TRBD2,-,CASSRRLAGGLGEQFF,TGCGCCAGCAGCAGAAGACTAGCGGGAGGGCTAGGTGAGCAGTTCTTC
TRBV14,TRBJ2-3,-,-,CASSHLGGTDTQYF,TGTGCCAGCAGCCACCTCGGGGGCACAGATACGCAGTATTTT
TRBV6-5,TRBJ2-5,-,-,CASSYFQQETQYF,TGTGCCAGCAGTTATTTCCAGCAAGAGACCCAGTACTTC
TRBV4-3,TRBJ2-1,-,-,CASSQEEADYNEQFF,TGCGCCAGCAGCCAAGAGGAGGCAGATTACAATGAGCAGTTCTTC
TRBV7-9,TRBJ2-1,TRBD2,once,CASSPGTSGSKIGDEQFF,TGTGCCAGCAGCCCCGGGACTAGCGGGAGTAAGATAGGGGATGAGCAGTTCTTC
TRBV9,TRBJ2-3,-,-,CASSASVLVNTQYF,TGTGCCAGCAGCGCCTCCGTACTGGTGAATACGCAGTATTTT
TRBV6-6,TRBJ2-1,TRBD1,-,CASSPGQVNEQFF,TGTGCCAGCAGTCCCGGACAGGTCAATGAGCAGTTCTTC
TRBV28,TRBJ2-1,-,-,CASSLRERSYNEQFF,TGTGCCAGCAGTTTGCGGGAAAGGTCCTACAATGAGCAGTTCTTC
TRBV6-2/TRBV6-3,TRBJ2-7,TRBD2,-,CASSYRAGGGDEQYF,TGTGCCAGCAGTTACCGAGCGGGAGGAGGAGACGAGCAGTACTTC
TRBV6-2/TRBV6-3,TRBJ2-7,-,-,CASSYVGYEQYF,TGTGCCAGCAGTTATGTTGGTTACGAGCAGTACTTC
TRBV30,TRBJ1-1,TRBD1,few,CAWRTGVNTEAFF,TGTGCCTGGAGGACAGGGGTGAACACTGAAGCTTTCTTT
TRBV9,TRBJ2-2,TRBD2,-,CASSPPWASGSGSGELFF,TGTGCCAGCAGCCCGCCGTGGGCTAGCGGGAGTGGTTCCGGGGAGCTGTTTTTT
TRBV6-6,TRBJ2-2,TRBD2,once,CASSPWGGTGELFF,TGTGCCAGCAGTCCCTGGGGGGGTACCGGGGAGCTGTTTTTT
TRBV5-1,TRBJ1-1,-,-,CASSSPGAEAFF,TGCGCCAGCAGCTCCCCGGGTGCTGAAGCTTTCTTT
TRBV19,TRBJ2-1,-,-,CASTVFPPSNNEQFF,TGTGCCAGTACCGTATTTCCGCCCAGTAACAATGAGCAGTTCTTC
TRBV30,TRBJ2-1,TRBD2,-,CAWLGTSGIYNEQFF,TGTGCCTGGTTGGGGACTAGCGGGATCTACAATGAGCAGTTCTTC
TRBV5-4,TRBJ2-5,TRBD2,once,CASSREGFRQETQYF,TGTGCCAGCAGCAGGGAGGGATTTAGGCAAGAGACCCAGTACTTC
TRBV4-1,TRBJ1-6,TRBD1,few,CASSPAGQYNSPLHF,TGCGCCAGCAGCCCGGCGGGACAGTATAATTCACCCCTCCACTTT
TRBV19,TRBJ2-7,-,few,CASSIIAGGTGRYEQYF,TGTGCCAGTAGTATTATCGCGGGGGGGACAGGGCGATACGAGCAGTACTTC
TRBV4-3,TRBJ2-1,-,-,CASSQDTGNEQFF,TGCGCCAGCAGCCAGGATACAGGCAATGAGCAGTTCTTC
TRBV18,TRBJ2-7,TRBD1,-,CASSPTTGSYEQYF,TGTGCCAGCTCACCCACGACAGGGTCCTACGAGCAGTACTTC
TRBV11-2,TRBJ2-7,-,-,CASSLGVVYEQYF,TGTGCCAGCAGCTTAGGGGTCGTCTACGAGCAGTACTTC
TRBV6-1,TRBJ2-3,-,-,CASSVDSVGGTDTQYF,TGTGCCAGCAGTGTAGATTCTGTCGGCGGCACAGATACGCAGTATTTT
TRBV5-1,TRBJ2-2,TRBD1,-,CASSFTGTGGFGELFF,TGCGCCAGCAGCTTTACCGGGACAGGGGGCTTCGGGGAGCTGTTTTTT
TRBV28,TRBJ1-2,-,-,CASSLGGGNGYTF,TGTGCCAGCAGTTTAGGTGGCGGCAATGGCTACACCTTC
TRBV7-2,TRBJ2-3,TRBD2,-,CASSMGLAVSSTDTQYF,TGTGCCAGCAGCATGGGACTAGCGGTCTCTAGCACAGATACGCAGTATTTT
TRBV28,TRBJ1-3,TRBD1,-,CASGQGIGRNTIYF,TGTGCCAGCGGACAGGGCATCGGAAGAAACACCATATATTTT
TRBV4-3,TRBJ1-5,TRBD1,-,CASSQEGGRGNQPQHF,TGCGCCAGCAGCCAGGAAGGGGGCAGGGGCAATCAGCCCCAGCATTTT
TRBV6-2/TRBV6-3,TRBJ2-1,TRBD1,once,CASSSGGHPTYNEQFF,TGTGCCAGCAGTTCAGGGGGCCATCCGACCTACAATGAGCAGTTCTTC
TRBV7-2,TRBJ2-3,-,-,CASSLPTVSDTQYF,TGTGCCAGCAGCCTACCCACAGTGTCAGATACGCAGTATTTT
TRBV3-1/TRBV3-2,TRBJ1-4,-,-,CASSEQGKLFF,TGTGCCAGCAGCGAACAGGGAAAACTGTTTTTT
TRBV24-1,TRBJ2-2,TRBD2,-,CATRSTSGRETGELFF,TGTGCCACCAGATCCACTAGCGGGAGAGAGACCGGGGAGCTGTTTTTT
TRBV14,TRBJ2-7,TRBD2,-,CASSQDLAVYEQYF,TGTGCCAGCAGCCAAGATCTAGCGGTCTACGAGCAGTACTTC
TRBV12-3/TRBV12-4,TRBJ2-3,-,-,CASSGGYTDTQYF,TGTGCCAGCAGTGGGGGGTACACAGATACGCAGTATTTT